This entry lists 21 T cell receptor beta chains sequenced from one sample in a study of identical twins. In TCRdb, the 5' RACE reads were re-called with MiXCR into one record per CDR3 protein. The sample has roughly 710,000 distinct CDR3 sequences; 5.5% to 6.5% are singletons. The specimen sequenced was naive T cells sorted from blood. These receptors were collected from a man in his late teens or twenties in good health.

This clonotype has just a few counts. The chain employs TRBV30 and TRBJ2-3; TRBD2 matches at 7 bases. CDR1 and CDR2 (germline): GTSNPN, SVGIG (reference sequence). The CDR3 contains 13 residues. Trimming cost V 3 bases and J 4 bases; bases outside gene matches: 4. CDR3 bases: TGTGCCTGGAGCTTGACTAGCCCAGATACGCAGTATTTT. It encodes CAWSLTSPDTQYF. Supplemented by reference TRBV30 and TRBJ2-3, the full variable domain reads SQTIHQWPATLVQPVGSPLSLECTVEGTSNPNLYWYRQAAGRGLQLLFYSVGIGQISSEVPQNLSASRPQDRQFILSSKKLLLSDSGFYLCAWSLTSPDTQYFGPGTRLTVL.

This chain uses TRBV5-1 with TRBJ2-2; D might be TRBD1 or TRBD2, each matching 5 bases. CDR1 SGHRS and CDR2 YFSETQ come from the germline V gene. The V gene lost 0 bases and the J gene lost 4 bases, with 13 bases spanning the gap. This CDR3 region has 16 residues. In nucleotides, the CDR3 is TGCGCCAGCAGCTTGGTTGCAGGGACCCTCACCGGGGAGCTGTTTTTT. It translates to CASSLVAGTLTGELFF. Variable domain in full (rest from reference TRBV5-1 and TRBJ2-2): KAGVTQTPRYLIKTRGQQVTLSCSPISGHRSVSWYQQTPGQGLQFLFEYFSETQRNKGNFPGRFSGRQFSNSRSEMNVSTLELGDSALYLCASSLVAGTLTGELFFGEGSRLTVL.

There are a few counts of this clonotype. The V call is TRBV4-3, the J call TRBJ2-5, with TRBD2 matching over 9 bases. This CDR3 spans 14 amino acids. Trimming cost V 4 bases and J 3 bases; bases outside gene matches: 3. Germline CDR1 LGHNA, CDR2 YSLEER. CDR3 in DNA: TGCGCCAGCAGCCCCCGGACTAGCGAAGAGACCCAGTACTTC. This sequence encodes CASSPRTSEETQYF.

Regarding this clonotype: A junction boundary mismatches the germline segment, possibly from a read error. This chain connects TRBV2 to TRBJ2-3; D assignment may be TRBD1 or TRBD2 (5 bases each). The germline gives CDR1 SNHLY, CDR2 FYNNEI. The CDR3 contains 12 residues. The CDR3 nucleotides are TGTGCCAGCAGTTGGGGGAAAGATAGGCAGTATTTT. Amino acid sequence: CASSWGKDRQYF.

This chain joins TRBV7-9 and TRBJ1-5; 11 bases are a match to TRBD1. The CDR3 totals 14 residues. Trimming at V came to 3 bases and at J to 6 bases, leaving 1 base not matched to a gene. Per the germline V gene, CDR1 is SEHNR and CDR2 is FQNEAQ (reference sequence). The CDR3 loop reads CASSFGTGGQPQHF. The CDR3 DNA sequence: TGTGCCAGCAGCTTTGGGACAGGGGGTCAGCCCCAGCATTTT.

This chain connects TRBV12-3 or TRBV12-4 to TRBJ2-1, with a tentative D call TRBD1 (5 bases). The germline V and J ends were trimmed by 10 bases and 4 bases, with 17 bases remaining between them. The CDR3 spans 14 residues. The CDR3 bases are TGTGCCACCTCATGGGGCGGCCTGTACAATGAGCAGTTCTTC. Residues: CATSWGGLYNEQFF.

In its sample, this clonotype was seen a few times. CDR3 in DNA: TGCAGCGTTCGTGGGGGACTAGCGGGACGGGGGAATTGGGACTACGAGCAGTACGTC. This encodes CSVRGGLAGRGNWDYEQYV. The genes are TRBV29-1 and TRBJ2-7, with 13 nucleotides matching TRBD2. Germline CDR1 and CDR2: SQVTM and ANQGSEA. V shed 5 bases and J 3 bases; nucleotides not matched to a gene: 19. CDR3 length equals 19 residues.

This clonotype was seen a handful of times. The gene calls are TRBV4-1 and TRBJ2-1; no clear D gene. The CDR3 runs to 13 residues. Germline V CDR1 and CDR2: MGHRA, YSYEKL. With 2 bases removed from V and 3 bases from J, the gap between germline ends came to 5 bases. The CDR3 nucleotides read TGCGCCAGCAGCCAATGGGACTACAATGAGCAGTTCTTC. It is translated as CASSQWDYNEQFF.

Many counts were recorded for this clonotype. The chain carries TRBV10-3 and TRBJ2-1, with TRBD1 identical over 9 bases. Germline CDR1 is ENHRY and CDR2 is SYGVKD. The V segment lost 4 bases and the J segment 7 bases; nucleotides outside the gene matches: 8. The CDR3 extends over 15 amino acids. DNA for the CDR3: TGTGCCATCAGTGCCCCCGGGACAGGGATAAATGAGCAGTTCTTC. Amino acid sequence: CAISAPGTGINEQFF.

J is TRBJ1-3 and V is TRBV24-1, with 11 bases aligning to TRBD1. The V and J ends lost 1 base and 2 bases, in that order; junction bases with no gene match: 15. In germline, CDR1 is KGHDR, CDR2 SFDVKD. The CDR3 extends over 21 amino acids. CDR3: CATSDLMSDRGRGITGNTIYF. CDR3 nucleotides: TGTGCCACCAGTGATTTAATGTCGGACAGGGGGCGCGGTATCACTGGAAACACCATATATTTT.

This clonotype was observed a handful of times. The chain is built from TRBV11-2 and TRBJ2-1; 11 bases line up with TRBD2. Germline CDR1 is SGHAT and CDR2 is FQNNGV. J gave up 3 bases and V 5 bases, and 6 bases lay outside the gene matches. The CDR3 loop spans 16 amino acids. CDR3 in DNA: TGTGCCAGCAGCCCAAGACTAGCGGGGTACTACAATGAGCAGTTCTTC. Amino acids: CASSPRLAGYYNEQFF.

This clonotype was picked up many times. The chain carries TRBV6-5 and TRBJ2-3; 9 bases line up with TRBD2. The CDR3 runs to 15 residues. Per the germline V gene, CDR1 is MNHEY and CDR2 is SVGAGI. V lost 4 bases and J lost 5; bases outside the gene matches: 7. CDR3 in DNA: TGTGCCAGCAGTTGGGGGACTAGCTATCAAGATACGCAGTATTTT. It encodes CASSWGTSYQDTQYF.

CDR3 nucleotide sequence: TGCAGTGCTAGCGGGACAACGAGCTCCTACAATGAGCAGTTCTTC. It specifies CSASGTTSSYNEQFF. The gene calls are TRBV20-1 and TRBJ2-1, with a weak D call TRBD1 (6 bases). Deletions cut 3 bases from V and 0 bases from J, with 12 bases between. Germline V gene lookup returns CDR1 DFQATT and CDR2 SNEGSKA (reference sequence). There are 15 residues in the CDR3.

At least ten counts were recorded for this clonotype. The chain couples TRBV20-1 to TRBJ1-4; no reliable D call. CDR3 length: 11 residues. Trimming left V 1 base short and J 8 bases short, with 5 bases between. Germline loops: CDR1 DFQATT, CDR2 SNEGSKA (reference sequence). CDR3 loop: CSARVGEKLFF. In DNA form, the CDR3 reads TGCAGTGCTAGAGTCGGGGAAAAACTGTTTTTT.

This clonotype was found many times. This rearrangement joins TRBV28 to TRBJ2-1, with TRBD1 as a possible D gene (5 bases). Germline lookup yields CDR1 MDHEN and CDR2 SYDVKM. Deletions cut 2 bases from V and 1 base from J, with 12 bases between. The CDR3 is 16 residues long. The CDR3 bases are TGTGCCAGCAGTTTAATAGGGGCGAAATCCTACAATGAGCAGTTCTTC. Translation gives CASSLIGAKSYNEQFF.

In its sample, this clonotype was seen a few times. The rearrangement links TRBV6-2 or TRBV6-3 to TRBJ2-7, with 10 bases identical to TRBD2. V shed 8 bases and J 12 bases; nucleotides not matched to a gene: 7. From germline, CDR1 is MNHEY and CDR2 SVGEGT. This CDR3 is built from 11 residues. Here the CDR3 DNA reads TGTGCCAGCGGAAGCGGGAGGGCCCGGTACGTC. Translation gives CASGSGRARYV.

The chain employs TRBV4-1 and TRBJ2-5; D is uncertain. The CDR3 spans 14 residues. V gave up 0 bases and J gave up 5 bases, with 10 bases separating them. Per the germline V gene, CDR1 is MGHRA and CDR2 is YSYEKL. Here the CDR3 reads CASSQDGLVETQYF. The CDR3 DNA follows: TGCGCCAGCAGCCAAGATGGGCTAGTTGAGACCCAGTACTTC.

There are many counts of this clonotype. This chain connects TRBV29-1 to TRBJ1-1; D unclear. The CDR3 covers 12 residues. V lost 5 bases, J lost 5 bases, and 12 bases lay in between. Looked up from germline, CDR1 is SQVTM and CDR2 is ANQGSEA. The CDR3 reads CSVRTLGTEAFF. The CDR3 region has the DNA TGCAGCGTTCGGACCCTGGGAACTGAAGCTTTCTTT.

This clonotype was found many times. The chain is built from TRBV11-2 and TRBJ1-6; D gene ambiguous. This CDR3 comprises 12 residues. In germline, CDR1 is SGHAT, CDR2 FQNNGV. Trimming cost V 5 bases and J 9 bases, with 8 bases left between them. CDR3 protein: CASSPDVSPLHF. CDR3 bases: TGTGCCAGCAGCCCTGACGTTTCACCCCTCCACTTT.

This clonotype showed up many times. The rearrangement links TRBV10-3 to TRBJ1-5, with D perhaps matching TRBD1 (6 bases). The CDR3 totals 16 residues. With 5 bases removed from V and 6 bases from J, the gap between germline ends came to 20 bases. Germline V gene sequence: CDR1 ENHRY, CDR2 SYGVKD. CDR3 in DNA: TGTGCCATCAGTCATAACTGGGAGGGGACAAGTCAGCCCCAGCATTTT. Translation gives CAISHNWEGTSQPQHF.

This sequence joins TRBV6-2 or TRBV6-3 and TRBJ2-7; D is unclear. With 6 bases removed from V and 5 bases from J, the gap between germline ends came to 8 bases. The length of the CDR3 is 11 residues. CDR1 MNHEY and CDR2 SVGEGT come from the germline V gene. CDR3 nucleotide sequence: TGTGCCAGCAGATTCGCCAACGAGCAGTACTTC. Protein product: CASRFANEQYF.